These T cell receptor beta chains were read from a single sample in a study of shared clonotypes between healthy human individuals. Data came from immunoSEQ multiplex PCR; TCRdb stores just in-frame clones and leaves some out. The sample consists of about 230,000 clones, 60% to 80% of them appearing once. The specimen was memory CD4+ T cells sorted from blood. These receptors originate from a man younger than 45 in good health. The CDR3 runs from the conserved cysteine through the conserved F or W. D genes are given only for firm matches. The listing skips clone size in some rows; elsewhere it reads once, few, many or a size class.

D gene,clone size,J gene,V gene,CDR3 protein,CDR3 DNA
.,.,TRBJ2-4,TRBV2,CASSDSFGGGYIQYF,TGTGCCAGCAGTGACTCCTTCGGTGGGGGTTACATTCAGTACTTC
.,.,TRBJ2-5,TRBV9,CASSGGGDKQETQYF,TGTGCCAGCAGCGGAGGAGGGGATAAACAAGAGACCCAGTACTTC
TRBD1,few,TRBJ1-5,TRBV2,CASSAGGGAFQPQHF,TGTGCCAGCAGCGCGGGAGGGGGCGCTTTTCAGCCCCAGCATTTT
TRBD2,.,TRBJ2-1,TRBV13,CASSLDRSGSGNEQFF,TGTGCCAGCAGCTTAGACCGTAGCGGGAGCGGCAATGAGCAGTTCTTC
TRBD2,.,TRBJ2-7,TRBV28,CASSRGTSGSHEQYF,TGTGCCAGCAGTCGCGGGACTAGCGGGAGCCACGAGCAGTACTTC
.,.,TRBJ2-7,TRBV11-2,CASSLDTGGREYF,TGTGCCAGCAGCTTAGATACCGGGGGTCGAGAGTACTTC
TRBD1,few,TRBJ1-3,TRBV13,CASSFRGLDGNTIYF,TGTGCCAGCAGCTTCAGGGGGTTGGATGGAAACACCATATATTTT
TRBD2,.,TRBJ2-7,TRBV11-2,CASSLDLAGVYEQYF,TGTGCCAGCAGCTTAGATCTAGCGGGAGTTTACGAGCAGTACTTC
TRBD2,.,TRBJ2-3,TRBV6-5,CASSYVRAGGTDTQYF,TGTGCCAGCAGTTACGTCCGAGCGGGGGGCACAGATACGCAGTATTTT
.,.,TRBJ1-1,TRBV7-8,CASSRDGQRNTEAFF,TGTGCCAGCAGCCGGGACGGACAGAGAAACACTGAAGCTTTCTTT
TRBD2,.,TRBJ2-2,TRBV9,CASSVDLAGGPVGELFF,TGTGCCAGCAGCGTAGACTTAGCGGGAGGGCCGGTCGGGGAGCTGTTTTTT
TRBD1,.,TRBJ1-1,TRBV11-3,CASSLDRTREAFF,TGTGCCAGCAGCTTGGACAGGACGCGGGAGGCTTTCTTT
TRBD1,.,TRBJ2-1,TRBV12-5,CASGSGTGSAEQFF,TGTGCTAGTGGTTCAGGGACAGGGTCCGCTGAGCAGTTCTTC
TRBD2,once,TRBJ2-6,TRBV5-4,CASSPGLGSGRTGANVLTF,TGTGCCAGCAGCCCCGGTCTTGGGAGCGGGAGGACTGGGGCCAACGTCCTGACTTTC
TRBD2,.,TRBJ2-5,TRBV7-6,CASSSGLPKAETQYF,TGTGCCAGCAGCTCGGGACTACCCAAGGCGGAGACCCAGTACTTC
.,.,TRBJ2-2,TRBV7-9,CAKGNTGELFF,TGTGCCAAGGGGAACACCGGGGAGCTGTTTTTT
.,.,TRBJ1-4,TRBV28,CASTSLNEKLFF,TGTGCCAGCACCAGCCTTAATGAAAAACTGTTTTTT
.,.,TRBJ2-7,TRBV27,CASTSEDRIPYEQYF,TGTGCCAGCACTTCGGAGGACCGGATTCCCTACGAGCAGTACTTC
.,few,TRBJ2-7,TRBV6-1,CASSERAPLVKREQYF,TGTGCCAGCAGTGAGAGGGCTCCCCTAGTAAAAAGGGAGCAGTACTTC
.,.,TRBJ1-2,TRBV28,CASRTGLGYTF,TGTGCCAGCAGGACGGGGTTGGGCTACACCTTC
.,few,TRBJ2-2,TRBV10-2,CASTNTNTGELFF,TGCGCCAGCACTAATACGAACACCGGGGAGCTGTTTTTT
TRBD1,.,TRBJ2-3,TRBV14,CASSPDRVIADTQYF,TGTGCCAGCAGCCCCGACAGGGTTATCGCAGATACGCAGTATTTT
.,.,TRBJ1-1,TRBV27,CASSSPGENTEAFF,TGTGCCAGCAGTTCACCAGGGGAGAACACTGAAGCTTTCTTT
TRBD1,.,TRBJ2-7,TRBV5-5,CASSEGTGGDEQYF,TGTGCCAGCAGCGAAGGGACAGGGGGGGACGAGCAGTACTTC
.,.,TRBJ1-1,TRBV4-1,CASSQARDRGGAFF,TGCGCCAGCAGCCAGGCGAGAGATAGGGGTGGAGCTTTCTTT
.,.,TRBJ2-3,TRBV20-1,CSASVGDTQYF,TGCAGTGCTAGTGTGGGAGATACGCAGTATTTT
.,.,TRBJ2-5,TRBV7-9,CASSFNFQETQYF,TGTGCCAGCAGCTTTAACTTTCAAGAGACCCAGTACTTC
.,few,TRBJ2-5,TRBV10-2,CASSRVEETQYF,TGCGCCAGCAGTCGAGTTGAGGAGACCCAGTACTTC
.,.,TRBJ2-7,TRBV18,CASSPAQPSYEQYF,TGTGCCAGCTCACCTGCCCAGCCTTCCTACGAGCAGTACTTC
TRBD2,.,TRBJ2-6,TRBV29-1,CGGGDGANVLTF,TGCGGGGGAGGGGACGGGGCCAACGTCCTGACTTTC
TRBD1,.,TRBJ2-7,TRBV9,CASSVEQGMSEQYF,TGTGCCAGCAGCGTAGAACAGGGGATGAGCGAGCAGTACTTC
TRBD1,.,TRBJ1-2,TRBV29-1,CSAYTGALWASIYGYTF,TGCAGCGCGTACACAGGGGCCTTGTGGGCATCTATCTATGGCTACACCTTC
.,.,TRBJ2-7,TRBV6-5,CASSWEGGESYEQYF,TGTGCCAGCAGTTGGGAAGGGGGAGAGTCCTACGAGCAGTACTTC
.,.,TRBJ2-1,TRBV28,CASSSLEGSVFNEQFF,TGTGCCAGCAGTTCCCTAGAGGGGTCAGTTTTCAATGAGCAGTTCTTC
TRBD1,few,TRBJ1-2,TRBV27,CASSGTTGNYGYTF,TGTGCCAGCAGTGGAACGACAGGGAACTATGGCTACACCTTC
.,.,TRBJ2-2,TRBV2,CASNGPHGGELFF,TGTGCCAGCAACGGGCCCCACGGCGGGGAGCTGTTTTTT
.,.,TRBJ1-1,TRBV30,CAWSAPSFIGGAFF,TGTGCCTGGAGTGCTCCCTCTTTTATCGGCGGAGCTTTCTTT
TRBD1,.,TRBJ2-7,TRBV19,CASSPSSRGHEQYF,TGTGCCAGTAGTCCATCCAGCAGGGGGCACGAGCAGTACTTC
TRBD1,.,TRBJ2-2,TRBV7-9,CASSKSRQGRDGELFF,TGTGCCAGCAGCAAATCCCGACAGGGGCGAGACGGGGAGCTGTTTTTT